This T cell receptor (beta chain) was identified in a study of graft-versus-host responses after intestinal transplantation. About the research overall: Every one of the recipients received anti-thymocyte globulin induction and afterwards took tacrolimus and steroids for about 3 years.

Turning to this clone: The antigen remains unidentified.

Germline V lookup: CDR1 SGHKS, CDR2 YYEKEE (reference sequence). Between the trimmed V and J ends, which lost 2 bases and 7 bases, there was a span of 9 bases. There are 12 residues in the CDR3. Assay: immunoSEQ multiplex PCR; the TCRdb copy retains only in-frame clones and omits some. The sample holds about 120,000 clones, roughly 95% seen once. This sequence was found in a human donor who received an intestinal transplant. The chain uses TRBV5-5 and TRBJ1-1, with D unclear. This specimen consisted of unstimulated CD8+ T cells sorted from spleen or lymph node cells, obtained before intestinal transplant. The CDR3 loop is CASSFPPNEAFF. The CDR3 DNA reads TGTGCCAGCAGCTTTCCCCCCAATGAAGCTTTCTTT.